Listed here are 21 T cell receptor beta chains from one sample, sequenced in a study of T cells in Graves' hyperthyroidism and ophthalmopathy. TCR beta CDR3 regions were amplified from RNA. With the HTBI primer set, the TCR CDR3 went through a first round of RT-PCR. Each CDR3 protein gets one entry after TCRdb re-called the multiplex PCR reads with MiXCR. The top ten clones hold 50% of a sample with over 200,000 distinct CDR3 sequences, more than 15% of them seen once. Specimen: blood. These receptors were collected from a man aged 45-65 years with Graves' hyperthyroidism.

This clonotype was seen ten or more times. CDR3 in DNA: TGTGGGACGAGCGGGAGCTCCTACAATGAGCAGTTCTTC. Protein product: CGTSGSSYNEQFF. This rearrangement joins TRBV11-2 to TRBJ2-1, with 8 bases lining up with TRBD2. The CDR3 spans 13 residues. CDR1 is SGHAT and CDR2 is FQNNGV in the germline V gene.

For this clonotype: The junction departs from the called germline gene at one end, perhaps through a read error. V usage is TRBV6-2 or TRBV6-3 and J usage is TRBJ1-1; D may be TRBD1 (6 bases). Germline V CDR1 and CDR2: MNHEY, SVGEGT. The CDR3 has 16 residues. The CDR3 DNA follows: TGTGCCGGCACCGGAAGACAGGACACCACGCGCACTGAAGCTTTCTTC. It is translated as CAGTGRQDTTRTEAFF.

V usage is TRBV3-1 and J usage is TRBJ2-5; D may be TRBD2 (6 bases). This CDR3 comprises 14 residues. Germline CDR1 is LGHDT and CDR2 is YNNKEL (reference sequence). V was shortened by 0 bases and J by 5 bases, with 10 bases between the two germline ends. The CDR3 region has the DNA TGTGCCAGCAGCCAAGATACTAGCTTGGAGACCCAGTACTTC. Amino acid sequence: CASSQDTSLETQYF.

This clonotype was recorded a few times. This chain connects TRBV7-8 to TRBJ2-1, with D uncertain. This CDR3 is 13 amino acids long. V was pared by 5 bases and J by 9 bases, with 14 bases between. Per the germline V gene, CDR1 is SGHVS and CDR2 is FQNEAQ. The CDR3 loop is CASSDRRSIEQFF. In DNA form, the CDR3 reads TGTGCCAGCAGCGATAGGAGATCCATTGAGCAGTTCTTC.

This clonotype has at least ten counts. The chain has TRBV2 and TRBJ1-2; D possibly corresponds to TRBD1 (5 bases). CDR1 is SNHLY and CDR2 is FYNNEI in the germline V gene. The CDR3 covers 14 residues. V was clipped by 6 bases and J by 3 bases, with 14 bases between them. The CDR3 nucleotides are TGTGCCAGCAGCAATGGAGGGGTGGACTATGGCTACACCTTC. Translating gives CASSNGGVDYGYTF.

This clonotype has just a few counts. The chain combines TRBV9 with TRBJ2-6, with D perhaps matching TRBD1 (6 bases). This CDR3 region has 16 residues. With 2 bases removed from V and 0 bases from J, the gap between germline ends came to 9 bases. The V gene's germline CDR1 is SGDLS and CDR2 YYNGEE. The CDR3 DNA sequence: TGTGCCAGCAGCGTGGACAGCAGCTCTGGGGCCAACGTCCTGACTTTC. Its protein is CASSVDSSSGANVLTF.

This clonotype was observed a handful of times. The rearrangement joins TRBV7-9 to TRBJ1-2, with D possibly matching TRBD1 (5 bases). V was clipped by 5 bases and J by 3 bases, with 16 bases between them. Per germline, CDR1 SEHNR and CDR2 FQNEAQ (reference sequence). The CDR3 totals 15 residues. The CDR3 here is CASSTEQAPHYGYTF. CDR3 nucleotide sequence: TGTGCCAGCAGCACCGAACAGGCCCCGCACTATGGCTACACCTTC.

In this sample, this clonotype turned up many times. The chain is built from TRBV27 and TRBJ2-3, with 7 bases identical to TRBD1. V trimming: 5 bases; J trimming: 4 bases; junction bases outside the gene matches: 9. Germline CDR1 MNHEY, CDR2 SMNVEV (reference sequence). The CDR3 extends over 15 amino acids. The CDR3 is CASSTYRQGPDTQYF. In DNA, the CDR3 is TGTGCCAGCAGTACCTACAGACAGGGTCCAGATACGCAGTATTTT.

The chain employs TRBV19 and TRBJ1-5; D remains ambiguous. V was trimmed by 3 bases and J by 4 bases, leaving 13 bases between them. There are 15 residues in the CDR3. Germline assignment: CDR1 LNHDA and CDR2 SQIVND (reference sequence). The CDR3 is CASSINPGSNQPQHF. The CDR3 region has the DNA TGTGCCAGTAGTATCAACCCAGGCTCGAATCAGCCCCAGCATTTT.

The V gene is TRBV20-1, the J gene TRBJ2-4; 8 bases fit TRBD2. The V segment lost 2 bases and the J segment 0 bases; nucleotides outside the gene matches: 9. Germline V gene lookup returns CDR1 DFQATT and CDR2 SNEGSKA (reference sequence). There are 17 residues in the CDR3. CDR3: CSARPGLAEVAKNIQYF. In nucleotides, the CDR3 is TGCAGTGCTAGACCTGGACTAGCTGAAGTAGCCAAAAACATTCAGTACTTC.

This clonotype was seen repeatedly, ten times or more. The chain carries TRBV7-3 and TRBJ2-5, with a possible D match to TRBD1 (6 bases). This CDR3 is built from 12 residues. Germline V gene data show CDR1 as SGHTA and CDR2 as FQGTGA. The ends were cut back, 11 bases at V and 5 bases at J, with 15 bases in the middle. CDR3 bases: TGTGCCGCGGCGACAGGTTGGGAGACCCAGTACTTC. Translating gives CAAATGWETQYF. Together with reference TRBV7-3 and TRBJ2-5, the CDR3 gives the full variable domain: GAGVSQTPSNKVTEKGKYVELRCDPISGHTALYWYRQSLGQGPEFLIYFQGTGAADDSGLPNDRFFAVRPEGSVSTLKIQRTERGDSAVYLCAAATGWETQYFGPGTRLLVL.

The chain uses TRBV7-9 and TRBJ2-7, with 7 bases matching TRBD1. The length of the CDR3 is 15 residues. Germline V gives CDR1 SEHNR, CDR2 FQNEAQ (reference sequence). V lost 2 bases to trimming and J lost 2 bases; unmatched junction nucleotides: 6. The CDR3 here is CASSLKGGRAYEQYF. The CDR3 DNA follows: TGTGCCAGCAGCTTAAAAGGGGGCAGGGCCTACGAGCAGTACTTC.

This clonotype was picked up a small number of times. The chain uses TRBV7-2 and TRBJ1-2; D unresolved. The CDR3 covers 15 residues. Germline CDR1 and CDR2: SGHTA and FQGNSA. Trimming removed 5 bases at V and 0 bases at J, with 13 bases between. CDR3 amino acids: CASSLSFRTNYGYTF. The CDR3 DNA reads as TGTGCCAGCAGCCTGAGCTTCCGAACTAACTATGGCTACACCTTC.

The chain combines TRBV12-5 with TRBJ2-2, with D possibly matching TRBD2 (5 bases). V was pared by 0 bases and J by 0 bases, with 11 bases between. The CDR3 sequence is 17 residues long. The germline CDR1 and CDR2 sequences are LGHNT and FRNRAP. CDR3 loop: CASGLVLGRANTGELFF. CDR3 in DNA: TGTGCTAGTGGTTTGGTACTTGGGCGGGCGAACACCGGGGAGCTGTTTTTT.

Notes on this clonotype: One end of the junction varies from germline; a read error may be responsible. The V gene is TRBV12-3 or TRBV12-4, the J gene TRBJ1-2; 9 positions agree with TRBD1. The CDR3 has 11 residues. The CDR3 is CASSRRDREAF. The CDR3 bases are TGTGCCAGCAGTCGCCGGGACAGGGAGGCCTTC.

Many counts were recorded for this clonotype. The genes are TRBV2 and TRBJ2-1; perhaps TRBD1 as D (5 bases). The ends were cut back, 7 bases at V and 10 bases at J, with 14 bases in the middle. CDR1 is SNHLY, CDR2 FYNNEI, per germline. The CDR3 is 12 residues long. CDR3 residues: CASITLRGEQFF. The CDR3 DNA reads as TGTGCCAGCATCACTTTAAGGGGCGAGCAGTTCTTC.

This clonotype was counted ten times or more. V gene TRBV6-2 or TRBV6-3 combines with J gene TRBJ1-5; 10 bases are a match to TRBD1. CDR1 is MNHEY and CDR2 is SVGEGT in the germline V gene. There are 12 residues in the CDR3. V dropped 5 bases and J dropped 15; count of bases not matched to a gene: 7. The CDR3 DNA sequence: TGTGCCAGCAGTCTCCGACAGGGGGCTCCGCATTTT. This translates into CASSLRQGAPHF.

This clonotype was found a few times. J is TRBJ2-2 and V is TRBV20-1, with D possibly called TRBD1 or TRBD2 (6 bases each). Trimming took off 1 base at V and 1 base at J, with 10 bases between the two ends. The CDR3 length is 15 residues. Germline-derived CDR1 and CDR2 are DFQATT and SNEGSKA (reference sequence). CDR3 loop: CSARVGGRNTGELFF. The CDR3 region has the DNA TGCAGTGCTAGAGTAGGGGGGAGGAACACCGGGGAGCTGTTTTTT.

This clonotype appeared many times. The V gene is TRBV12-3 or TRBV12-4, the J gene TRBJ2-7; D possibly uses TRBD1 or TRBD2 (5 bases each). The CDR3 consists of 13 residues. The germline V and J ends were trimmed by 3 bases and 5 bases, with 11 bases remaining between them. Here the CDR3 reads CASSFFGAHEQYF. Here the CDR3 DNA reads TGTGCCAGCAGTTTTTTCGGGGCCCACGAGCAGTACTTC.

This clonotype was seen many times. The rearrangement links TRBV9 to TRBJ2-7; D is perhaps TRBD1 (5 bases). The CDR3 is 14 amino acids. Deletions cut 0 bases from V and 2 bases from J, with 9 bases between. Germline CDR1 reads SGDLS; CDR2 reads YYNGEE. The CDR3 sequence: CASSVGGEPYEQYF. The CDR3 nucleotides are TGTGCCAGCAGCGTAGGGGGCGAGCCCTACGAGCAGTACTTC.

CDR3 nucleotide sequence: TGTGCCAGTAGTAACCCCCGGCGAGGACTTAACACTGAAGCTTTCTTT. Translating gives CASSNPRRGLNTEAFF. The chain couples TRBV19 to TRBJ1-1, with D unclear. CDR1 and CDR2 from the germline V gene are LNHDA and SQIVND (reference sequence). The length of the CDR3 is 16 residues. Trimming pared 4 bases from V and 2 bases from J, leaving 17 bases between. Variable domain in full (rest from reference TRBV19 and TRBJ1-1): DGGITQSPKYLFRKEGQNVTLSCEQNLNHDAMYWYRQDPGQGLRLIYYSQIVNDFQKGDIAEGYSVSREKKESFPLTVTSAQKNPTAFYLCASSNPRRGLNTEAFFGQGTRLTVV.